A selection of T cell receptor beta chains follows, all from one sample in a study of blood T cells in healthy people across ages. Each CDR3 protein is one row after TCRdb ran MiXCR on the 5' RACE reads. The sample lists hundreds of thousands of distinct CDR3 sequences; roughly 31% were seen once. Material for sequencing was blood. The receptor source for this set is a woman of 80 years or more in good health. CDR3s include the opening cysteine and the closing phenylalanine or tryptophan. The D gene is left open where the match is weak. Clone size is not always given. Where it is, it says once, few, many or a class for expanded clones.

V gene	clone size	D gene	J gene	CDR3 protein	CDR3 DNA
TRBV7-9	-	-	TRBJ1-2	CASSLEAQNYGYTF	TGTGCCAGCAGCTTAGAGGCCCAGAACTATGGCTACACCTTC
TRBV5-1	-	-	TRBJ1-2	CASSFSDGTPYGYTF	TGCGCCAGCAGCTTCTCCGACGGGACGCCTTATGGCTACACCTTC
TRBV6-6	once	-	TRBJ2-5	CASSYGQQTRETQYF	TGTGCCAGCAGTTACGGGCAGCAGACTAGGGAGACCCAGTACTTC
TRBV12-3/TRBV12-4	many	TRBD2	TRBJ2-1	CASRQAGPLNEQFF	TGTGCCAGTCGACAAGCGGGGCCCCTTAATGAGCAGTTCTTC
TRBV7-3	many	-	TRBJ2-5	CASSLTFRESETQYF	TGTGCCAGCAGCTTAACATTCAGGGAATCAGAGACCCAGTACTTC
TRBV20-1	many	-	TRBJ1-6	CSARSSYNSPLHF	TGCAGTGCTAGAAGCTCCTATAATTCACCCCTCCACTTT
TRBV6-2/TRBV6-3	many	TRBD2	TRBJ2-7	CASTLAGGLSVYEQYF	TGTGCCAGCACCCTTGCCGGGGGACTATCTGTATACGAGCAGTACTTC
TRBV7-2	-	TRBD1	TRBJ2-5	CASSLVGTGGGETQYF	TGTGCCAGCAGCTTAGTTGGGACAGGGGGCGGAGAGACCCAGTACTTC
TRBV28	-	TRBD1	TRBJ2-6	CASRYPGQGYGANVLTF	TGTGCCAGCAGGTATCCGGGACAGGGGTACGGGGCCAACGTCCTGACTTTC
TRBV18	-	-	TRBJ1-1	CASSPSAIASEAFF	TGTGCCAGCTCACCCTCGGCAATAGCCTCGGAAGCTTTCTTT
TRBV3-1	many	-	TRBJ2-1	CASSSPGLSRDEQFF	TGTGCCAGCAGCTCCCCGGGACTGAGCCGCGATGAGCAGTTCTTC
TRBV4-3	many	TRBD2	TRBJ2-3	CASSQRPITSGGADTQYF	TGCGCCAGCAGCCAAAGGCCGATTACTAGCGGGGGAGCAGATACGCAGTATTTT
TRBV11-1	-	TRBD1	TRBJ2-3	CASRRPPKNVPGQGGSDTQYF	TGTGCCAGCAGGAGGCCGCCAAAAAACGTCCCGGGACAGGGGGGATCAGATACGCAGTATTTT
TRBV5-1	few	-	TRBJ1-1	CASSLEGLEAFF	TGCGCCAGCAGCTTGGAAGGGCTTGAAGCTTTCTTT
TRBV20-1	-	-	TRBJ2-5	CSAYDPGTFQETQYF	TGCAGTGCCTATGACCCCGGGACCTTCCAAGAGACCCAGTACTTC
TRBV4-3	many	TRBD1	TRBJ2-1	CASSQDTGDNEQFF	TGCGCCAGCAGCCAAGATACAGGGGACAATGAGCAGTTCTTC
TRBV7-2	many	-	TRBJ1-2	CASSLDPDNYGYTF	TGTGCCAGCAGCTTAGATCCGGACAACTATGGCTACACCTTC
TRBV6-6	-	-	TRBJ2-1	CASSLIQGVYEQFF	TGTGCCAGCAGTCTGATACAGGGTGTCTACGAGCAGTTCTTC
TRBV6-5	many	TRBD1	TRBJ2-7	CASSPGGTTYEQYF	TGTGCCAGCAGTCCAGGGGGCACGACCTACGAGCAGTACTTC
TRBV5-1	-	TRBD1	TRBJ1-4	CASSLQGAGGNGEKLFF	TGCGCCAGCAGCTTACAGGGGGCGGGCGGTAATGGTGAAAAACTGTTTTTT
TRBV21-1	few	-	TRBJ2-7	CASSKLGDEQYF	TGTGCCAGCAGCAAATTGGGGGACGAGCAGTACTTC
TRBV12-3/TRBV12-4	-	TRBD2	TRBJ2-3	CASSLGGGGPDTQYF	TGTGCCAGCAGTTTAGGCGGGGGGGGACCAGATACGCAGTATTTT
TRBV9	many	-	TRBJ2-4	CASSVGSRDSIQYF	TGTGCCAGCAGCGTTGGGAGTAGGGATAGCATTCAGTACTTC
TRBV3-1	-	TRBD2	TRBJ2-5	CTSSQDMVAGVQETQYF	TGTACCAGCAGCCAAGATATGGTAGCGGGGGTGCAAGAGACCCAGTACTTC